This TCR beta chain comes out of a study of naive and memory T cell subsets (TCRdb year 2017). At the level of the whole study: In the figure summarizing the skin biopsy and whole blood samples, 10 or so blood donors, 7 tuberculin skin test biopsies and 3 saline control biopsies were reported. PCR2 was typically run as a SYBR Green qPCR and stopped at a set threshold, although low-input samples could use end-point PCR of five to six cycles instead.

Libraries were built with 5' RACE. TCR RNA was reverse transcribed with SuperScript IV using alpha and beta constant region primers for the blood and skin samples. The ligated cDNA was amplified by four rounds of PCR, in which nested alpha and beta constant region primers were used together with the SP2 primer. An oligonucleotide carrying the Illumina SP2 primer and a UMI was ligated to the 3' end of the cDNA by means of T4 RNA ligase 1. The 12-nucleotide UMI consisted of two random hexamers with an eight-base spacer between the hexamers to prevent hairpin formation. From the second PCR onward, TCR alpha and beta chain libraries were processed separately, and dual indexing was applied for multiplexing. After pooling, the indexed libraries were analyzed by capillary electrophoresis and sequenced on either an Illumina MiSeq or NextSeq. PhiX DNA at about 4.5-7.5% was added to the libraries to raise base diversity and improve cluster recognition. On the study's bioinformatics: UMIs were extracted from read 2 by Demultiplexor and combined with the TCR sequence from read 1, and reads were split according to sample indices. V and J genes and V-J junctions were identified by Decombinator, which gave every TCR a five-part identifier that included V and J deletions. Collapsinator used UMIs to correct sequencing errors and PCR amplification heterogeneity, yielding UMI-based abundance per TCR. CDR3Translator turned identifiers into nucleotide sequence, translated that sequence into amino acids, and pulled out CDR3 regions based on terminal motifs. Error-corrected alpha and beta TCR counts from blood and skin were compared after normalization to input RNA amount. The raw public data were reprocessed by TCRdb itself: fastp quality trimming at Q25, MiXCR clonotype calling, in-frame beta chains only. Rows merge per CDR3 protein into single entries with the most common DNA and genes. The V and J calls and clone size are TCRdb's, not the authors'. For this sample there are about 20,000 distinct CDR3 sequences; about 4.4% appear just once. 7% to 9.5% of the sample rests with the top ten.

This clonotype showed up many times. Its antigen is unknown. Within one base of it there is no much larger clone, and no base qualities were kept. For whole blood analysis, 2.5 to 3 ml of peripheral blood was collected from healthy adult volunteers into Tempus tubes, and RNA was extracted following the manufacturer's instructions. A robust, sensitive protocol for the amplification, sequencing and analysis of TCRs was described in the study, in which 3' ligation of a UMI-containing oligonucleotide to TCR cDNA was used. Total RNA, without cell sorting, was DNase treated with RQ1 DNase before reverse transcription, targeting about 1 to 1,100 ng input. Libraries were prepared from skin biopsies and whole blood so that pipeline robustness could be tested in samples in which T cells form a minority population. The research as a whole found: The RNA-based method was acknowledged to be potentially sensitive to changes in TCR transcripts with T cell activation and differentiation.

CDR1 and CDR2 are read off the germline V gene (reference sequence) as DFQATT and SNEGSKA. The CDR3, cysteine through phenylalanine, is 14 amino acids long. Of the read, only the CDR3 DNA is kept; its 42 bases are in frame from base 1. From V the trimming removes 5 bases and from J it removes 2 bases, while the gene matches leave 6 bases of the junction unaccounted for. The sequence was obtained from a male donor in good health. The V and J genes are TRBV20-1 and TRBJ1-5; 7 nucleotides in the junction match TRBD1. The CDR3 protein: CSAYGTARNQPQHF. The DNA is TGCAGTGCTTACGGGACAGCCCGCAATCAGCCCCAGCATTTT.